The 24 T cell receptor beta chains below come from one sample, sequenced in a study of T-cell reconstitution after alpha-beta-depleted transplantation in children. Unique molecular identifiers tagged the TCRbeta library. One entry per CDR3 protein, called by TCRdb with MiXCR from the PCR reads. The sample shows some 520,000 distinct CDR3 sequences, about 30% of them seen only once. The input for sequencing was PBMCs from the stem cell graft donor, taken from the stem cell graft. The receptors derive from a human donor who donated a stem cell graft to a child with aplastic anemia.

This sequence joins TRBV5-1 and TRBJ1-3, with a tentative D call TRBD1 (5 bases). CDR1 and CDR2 from the germline V gene are SGHRS and YFSETQ. The CDR3 has 16 amino acids. Trimming left V 4 bases short and J 0 bases short, with 14 bases between. Here the CDR3 DNA reads TGCGCCAGCAGCCAGGGAGCAGGCGTCTCTGGAAACACCATATATTTT. Its protein is CASSQGAGVSGNTIYF.

This chain joins TRBV5-1 and TRBJ2-1, with D perhaps TRBD2 (5 bases). This CDR3 has 13 residues. With 3 bases removed from V and 5 bases from J, the gap between germline ends came to 9 bases. CDR1 is SGHRS, CDR2 YFSETQ, per germline. The CDR3 loop is CASSSPSNNEQFF. The DNA of the CDR3 is TGCGCCAGCAGCTCCCCTAGCAACAATGAGCAGTTCTTC.

A few counts support this clonotype. The chain has TRBV30 and TRBJ2-3; D not certain. CDR1 GTSNPN and CDR2 SVGIG come from the germline V gene (reference sequence). The CDR3 has 12 amino acids. The V gene lost 2 bases and the J gene lost 4 bases, with 7 bases spanning the gap. DNA for the CDR3: TGTGCCTGGAGTAGTAGTGCAGATACGCAGTATTTT. This sequence encodes CAWSSSADTQYF.

The chain carries TRBV11-1 and TRBJ2-3, with 8 bases matching TRBD2. The CDR3 sequence is 18 residues long. The germline CDR1 and CDR2 sequences are SGHAT and FQDESV (reference sequence). Trimming cost V 3 bases and J 0 bases; bases outside gene matches: 11. The CDR3 here is CASSLTVTSGSSTDTQYF. DNA for the CDR3: TGTGCCAGCAGCTTGACCGTAACTAGCGGCTCTAGCACAGATACGCAGTATTTT.

In this sample, this clonotype turned up a few times. The V and J genes are TRBV6-5 and TRBJ2-5; possible D gene TRBD1, 6 bases. CDR3 length: 17 residues. Germline-derived CDR1 and CDR2 are MNHEY and SVGAGI. The V and J ends lost 2 bases and 1 base respectively, with 17 bases between them. The DNA for the CDR3 is TGTGCCAGCAGTTACGCTTTGAGGACAGACCTCCAAGAGACCCAGTACTTC. This translates into CASSYALRTDLQETQYF.

V and J are TRBV18 and TRBJ2-3, with 9 nucleotides matching TRBD1. V was pared by 4 bases and J by 4 bases, with 6 bases of the junction left unmatched. CDR1 and CDR2 from the germline V gene are KGHSH and LQKENI. The length of the CDR3 is 15 residues. The CDR3 protein is CASSRGTGNADTQYF. The CDR3 DNA reads TGTGCCAGCTCACGCGGGACAGGGAACGCAGATACGCAGTATTTT.

This clonotype occurred a few times. The V call is TRBV20-1, the J call TRBJ2-7, with D tentatively TRBD2 (6 bases). The CDR3 has 12 residues. Germline assignment: CDR1 DFQATT and CDR2 SNEGSKA (reference sequence). DNA for the CDR3: TGCAGCTCGGGACTCCTTTCAGGCGAGCAGTACTTC. Its translation is CSSGLLSGEQYF.

The chain is built from TRBV18 and TRBJ1-5; perhaps TRBD1 as D (5 bases). Trimming cost V 2 bases and J 7 bases, with 18 bases left between them. Germline V gives CDR1 KGHSH, CDR2 LQKENI. This CDR3 contains 16 residues. The chain's CDR3 is CASSPEVGAGRQPQHF. DNA of the CDR3: TGTGCCAGCTCACCAGAGGTTGGGGCAGGGAGGCAGCCCCAGCATTTT.

J is TRBJ2-3 and V is TRBV14; a weak D match, TRBD1 (5 bases). V gave up 3 bases and J gave up 2 bases, with 12 bases separating them. Germline CDR1 SGHDN, CDR2 FVKESK. The length of the CDR3 is 15 residues. Here the CDR3 reads CASSQGWTLTDTQYF. The CDR3 bases are TGTGCCAGCAGCCAGGGGTGGACACTCACAGATACGCAGTATTTT.

This rearrangement joins TRBV28 to TRBJ2-1, with D possibly matching TRBD2 (6 bases). The V and J ends lost 2 bases and 8 bases respectively, with 10 bases between them. The CDR3 runs to 13 residues. Germline V gives CDR1 MDHEN, CDR2 SYDVKM. CDR3 sequence reads: CASSLGGYYEQFF. The CDR3 nucleotides are TGTGCCAGCAGTTTAGGGGGGTATTATGAGCAGTTCTTC.

V is TRBV4-2 and J is TRBJ2-4, with 11 bases identical to TRBD2. The CDR3 loop spans 14 amino acids. Germline V gene data show CDR1 as LGHNA and CDR2 as YNFKEQ. The J segment lost 6 bases and the V segment lost 5 bases, leaving 3 bases of the junction unmatched. The CDR3 DNA reads as TGTGCCAGCAGCGCCGGGACTAGCGGAAACATTCAGTACTTC. Protein product: CASSAGTSGNIQYF.

This clonotype was observed a few times. The CDR3 here is CASSFYSGTDTEAFF. CDR3 DNA sequence: TGTGCCAGCAGTTTTTATTCAGGTACGGACACTGAAGCTTTCTTT. The chain is built from TRBV12-3 or TRBV12-4 and TRBJ1-1; no clear D. The CDR3 loop spans 15 amino acids. V lost 3 bases and J lost 3, with 14 bases in between.

This clonotype was seen only a few times. The genes are TRBV30 and TRBJ2-3; tentatively, D is TRBD2 (5 bases). Germline CDR1 and CDR2: GTSNPN and SVGIG (reference sequence). The CDR3 spans 13 residues. Trimming pared 2 bases from V and 3 bases from J, leaving 9 bases between. CDR3 coding DNA: TGTGCCTGGAGTTTAGCGCAGACAGATACGCAGTATTTT. Translating gives CAWSLAQTDTQYF.

The chain employs TRBV10-2 and TRBJ1-2; D is ambiguous. V shed 0 bases and J shed 2 bases, with 7 bases lying between them. Germline V lookup: CDR1 WSHSY, CDR2 SAAADI. The CDR3 is 14 amino acids. The CDR3 loop is CASSESRGNYGYTF. CDR3 nucleotides: TGCGCCAGCAGTGAGTCACGCGGCAACTATGGCTACACCTTC.

This chain uses TRBV30 with TRBJ2-5, with 12 bases matching TRBD2. Germline assignment: CDR1 GTSNPN and CDR2 SVGIG (reference sequence). V dropped 1 base and J dropped 7; count of bases not matched to a gene: 1. The length of the CDR3 is 13 residues. The CDR3 loop reads CAWSGLAGVTQYF. Written as DNA, the CDR3 is TGTGCCTGGAGTGGACTAGCGGGAGTGACCCAGTACTTC.

This clonotype has a handful of counts. This chain links TRBV12-3 or TRBV12-4 with TRBJ2-7; 7 bases map to TRBD2. V trimming: 8 bases; J trimming: 6 bases; junction bases outside the gene matches: 16. The CDR3 loop spans 15 amino acids. The CDR3 sequence: CASGVYDLAGAEQYF. The DNA for the CDR3 is TGTGCCAGCGGGGTATACGATTTGGCGGGAGCCGAGCAGTACTTC.

The V call is TRBV12-3 or TRBV12-4, the J call TRBJ1-5; D might be TRBD1 (5 bases). The CDR3 is 13 amino acids. The V end was cut by 6 bases, the J end by 6 bases, with 12 bases between. The CDR3: CASRRGASQPQHF. The CDR3, as DNA: TGTGCCAGCAGACGAGGGGCAAGTCAGCCCCAGCATTTT.

This clonotype is a singleton in its sample. The CDR3 protein is CASSVATATGNYGYTF. CDR3 DNA: TGTGCCAGCAGCGTAGCTACGGCGACAGGGAACTATGGCTACACCTTC. The gene calls are TRBV9 and TRBJ1-2, with 7 bases identical to TRBD1. Germline loops: CDR1 SGDLS, CDR2 YYNGEE. The CDR3 extends over 16 amino acids. V lost 0 bases, J lost 2 bases, and 7 bases stayed unmatched.

The rearrangement joins TRBV20-1 to TRBJ2-2; TRBD1 matches at 7 bases. V dropped 6 bases and J dropped 4; count of bases not matched to a gene: 11. This CDR3 region has 15 residues. Looked up from germline, CDR1 is DFQATT and CDR2 is SNEGSKA (reference sequence). The DNA of the CDR3 is TGCAGTGCCAGAAGAGGGGGCGTGAGCACCGGGGAGCTGTTTTTT. Translating it yields CSARRGGVSTGELFF.

This chain uses TRBV18 with TRBJ1-3; 7 nucleotides align to TRBD1. The trim removed 6 bases at V and 1 base at J, leaving 15 bases unmatched. The CDR3 extends over 18 amino acids. Germline CDR1 and CDR2: KGHSH and LQKENI. CDR3 residues: CASSPTPTGHRSGNTIYF. CDR3 coding DNA: TGTGCCAGCTCCCCTACCCCGACAGGGCACAGATCTGGAAACACCATATATTTT.

The chain has TRBV10-3 and TRBJ2-5; a weak D match, TRBD1 (5 bases). Germline V CDR1 and CDR2: ENHRY, SYGVKD. CDR3 size: 16 residues. With 3 bases removed from V and 2 bases from J, the gap between germline ends came to 16 bases. The CDR3 spells CAISEVIGAKQETQYF. CDR3 DNA sequence: TGTGCCATCAGTGAAGTTATTGGGGCAAAGCAAGAGACCCAGTACTTC.

This clonotype has a handful of counts. V is TRBV7-2 and J is TRBJ2-1, with D possibly being TRBD2 (6 bases). The V end lost 1 base, the J end lost 11 bases, and 12 bases lay between the germline ends. The CDR3 spans 13 residues. Germline V gives CDR1 SGHTA, CDR2 FQGNSA. The CDR3 sequence is CASSLEGLLQQFF. Written as DNA, the CDR3 is TGTGCCAGCAGCTTAGAGGGACTTCTACAGCAGTTCTTC.

This clonotype was seen more than once but under ten times. V gene TRBV20-1 combines with J gene TRBJ1-3; no clear D gene. CDR3 size: 14 residues. The V gene lost 5 bases and the J gene lost 0 bases, with 11 bases spanning the gap. The germline CDR1 and CDR2 sequences are DFQATT and SNEGSKA (reference sequence). The CDR3 protein is CSASNSRSGNTIYF. For the CDR3, the DNA is TGCAGTGCTTCGAACAGTCGCTCTGGAAACACCATATATTTT.

Worth noting for this clonotype: Without the conserved terminal phenylalanine or tryptophan, this CDR3 likely stems from a read error. The chain joins TRBV18 to TRBJ2-7, with D unclear. CDR3 length: 14 amino acids. The germline V gene encodes CDR1 KGHSH and CDR2 LQKENI. V was shortened by 5 bases and J by 5 bases, with 16 bases between the two germline ends. The CDR3 sequence is CASSAELSLNEQYL. The CDR3, as DNA: TGTGCCAGCTCAGCCGAACTGTCCCTCAACGAGCAGTACTTG.